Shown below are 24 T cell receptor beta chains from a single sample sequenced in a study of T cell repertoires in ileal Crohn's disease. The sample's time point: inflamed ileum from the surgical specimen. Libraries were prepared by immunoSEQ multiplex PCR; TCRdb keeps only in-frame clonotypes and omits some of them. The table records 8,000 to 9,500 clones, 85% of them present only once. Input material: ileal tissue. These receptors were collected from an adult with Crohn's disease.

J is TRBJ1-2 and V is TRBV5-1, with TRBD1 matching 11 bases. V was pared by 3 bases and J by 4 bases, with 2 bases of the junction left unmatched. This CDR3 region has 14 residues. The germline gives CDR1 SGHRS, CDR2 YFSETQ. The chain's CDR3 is CASSSGTGGYGYTF. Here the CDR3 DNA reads TGCGCCAGCAGCTCCGGGACAGGGGGCTATGGCTACACCTTC.

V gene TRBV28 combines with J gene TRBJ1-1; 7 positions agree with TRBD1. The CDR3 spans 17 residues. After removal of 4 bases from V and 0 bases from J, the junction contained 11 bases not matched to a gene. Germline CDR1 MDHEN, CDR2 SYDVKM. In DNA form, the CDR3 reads TGTGCCAGCAGTTCCAGCTTTCTCGACAGGGTGAACACTGAAGCTTTCTTT. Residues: CASSSSFLDRVNTEAFF.

Here the CDR3 DNA reads TGTGCCAGCAGCCTACAGGAATCGGGAGCTTTCTTT. This sequence encodes CASSLQESGAFF. The chain is built from TRBV7-2 and TRBJ1-1; weak D call: TRBD1 (5 bases). V shed 5 bases and J shed 10 bases, with 14 bases lying between them. CDR1 is SGHTA, CDR2 FQGNSA, per germline. CDR3 length: 12 amino acids.

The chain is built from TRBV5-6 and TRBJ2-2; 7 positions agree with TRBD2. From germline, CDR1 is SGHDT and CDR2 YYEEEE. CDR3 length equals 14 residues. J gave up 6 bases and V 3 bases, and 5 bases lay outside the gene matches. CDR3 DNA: TGTGCCAGCAGCTACCCGGGGGGTCCCGGGGAGCTGTTTTTT. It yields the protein CASSYPGGPGELFF.

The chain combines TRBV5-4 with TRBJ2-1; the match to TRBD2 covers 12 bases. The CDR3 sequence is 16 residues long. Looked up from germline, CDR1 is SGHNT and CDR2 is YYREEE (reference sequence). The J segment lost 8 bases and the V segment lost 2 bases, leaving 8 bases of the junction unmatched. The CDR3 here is CASSLKSSGRAHEQFF. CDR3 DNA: TGTGCCAGCAGCTTAAAGTCTAGCGGGAGGGCCCATGAGCAGTTCTTC. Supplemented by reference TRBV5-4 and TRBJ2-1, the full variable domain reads ETGVTQSPTHLIKTRGQQVTLRCSSQSGHNTVSWYQQALGQGPQFIFQYYREEENGRGNFPPRFSGLQFPNYSSELNVNALELDDSALYLCASSLKSSGRAHEQFFGPGTRLTVL.

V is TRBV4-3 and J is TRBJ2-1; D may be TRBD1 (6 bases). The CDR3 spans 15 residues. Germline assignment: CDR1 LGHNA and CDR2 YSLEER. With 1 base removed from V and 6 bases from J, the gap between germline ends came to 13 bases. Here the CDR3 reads CASSQARGTGNEQFF. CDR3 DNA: TGCGCCAGCAGCCAAGCGAGGGGGACGGGCAATGAGCAGTTCTTC.

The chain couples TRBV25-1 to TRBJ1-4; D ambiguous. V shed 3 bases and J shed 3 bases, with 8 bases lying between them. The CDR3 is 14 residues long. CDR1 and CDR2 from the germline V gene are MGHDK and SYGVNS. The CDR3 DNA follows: TGTGCCAGCAGTGATTGGGGATCTAATGAAAAACTGTTTTTT. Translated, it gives CASSDWGSNEKLFF.

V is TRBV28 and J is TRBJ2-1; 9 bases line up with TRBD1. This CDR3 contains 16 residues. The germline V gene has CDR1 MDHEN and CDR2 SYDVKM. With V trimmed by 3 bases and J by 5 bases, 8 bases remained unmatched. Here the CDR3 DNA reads TGTGCCAGCAGTTTGCCTACCGGGACAGGGAACAATGAGCAGTTCTTC. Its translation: CASSLPTGTGNNEQFF. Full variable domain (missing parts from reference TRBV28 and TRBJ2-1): DVKVTQSSRYLVKRTGEKVFLECVQDMDHENMFWYRQDPGLGLRLIYFSYDVKMKEKGDIPEGYSVSREKKERFSLILESASTNQTSMYLCASSLPTGTGNNEQFFGPGTRLTVL.

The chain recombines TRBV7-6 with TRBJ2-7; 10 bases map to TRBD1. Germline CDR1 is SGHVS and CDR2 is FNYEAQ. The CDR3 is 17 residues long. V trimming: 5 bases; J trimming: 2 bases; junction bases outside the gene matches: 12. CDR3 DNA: TGTGCCAGCAGCACGGATTCGGGACAGGGGATCCCCTACGAGCAGTACTTC. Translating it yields CASSTDSGQGIPYEQYF. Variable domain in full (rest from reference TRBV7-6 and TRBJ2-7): GAGVSQSPRYKVTKRGQDVALRCDPISGHVSLYWYRQALGQGPEFLTYFNYEAQQDKSGLPNDRFSAERPEGSISTLTIQRTEQRDSAMYRCASSTDSGQGIPYEQYFGPGTRLTVT.

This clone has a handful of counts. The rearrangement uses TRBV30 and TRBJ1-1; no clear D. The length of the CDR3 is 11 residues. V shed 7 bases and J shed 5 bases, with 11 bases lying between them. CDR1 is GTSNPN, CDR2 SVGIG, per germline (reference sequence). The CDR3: CAYRRSTEAFF. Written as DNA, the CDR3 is TGTGCCTACCGAAGGTCGACTGAAGCTTTCTTT.

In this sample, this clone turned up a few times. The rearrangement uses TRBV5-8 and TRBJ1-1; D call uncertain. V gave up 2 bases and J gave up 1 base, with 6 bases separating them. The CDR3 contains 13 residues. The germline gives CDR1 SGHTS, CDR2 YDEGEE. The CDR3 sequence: CASSFPQNTEAFF. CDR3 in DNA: TGTGCCAGCAGCTTCCCCCAGAACACTGAAGCTTTCTTT.

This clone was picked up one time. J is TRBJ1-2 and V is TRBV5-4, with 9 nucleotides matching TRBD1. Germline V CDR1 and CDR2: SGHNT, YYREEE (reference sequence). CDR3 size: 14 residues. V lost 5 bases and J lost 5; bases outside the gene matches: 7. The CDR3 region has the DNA TGTGCCAGCAGTAATCCCGGGACAGGGTATGGCTACACCTTC. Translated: CASSNPGTGYGYTF.

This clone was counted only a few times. Here the CDR3 DNA reads TGTGCCAGCAGTGAAGAAAGGACTGGAAACACCATATATTTT. Protein sequence: CASSEERTGNTIYF. V gene TRBV25-1 combines with J gene TRBJ1-3; D is uncertain. This CDR3 is 14 amino acids long. The V gene's germline CDR1 is MGHDK and CDR2 SYGVNS. Deletions cut 2 bases from V and 2 bases from J, with 7 bases between.

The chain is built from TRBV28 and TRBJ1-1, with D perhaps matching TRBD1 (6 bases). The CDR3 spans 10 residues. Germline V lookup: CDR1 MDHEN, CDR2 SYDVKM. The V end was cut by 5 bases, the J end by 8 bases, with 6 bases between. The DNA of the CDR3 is TGTGCCAGCAGTGACAGGGAAGCTTTCTTT. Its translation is CASSDREAFF.

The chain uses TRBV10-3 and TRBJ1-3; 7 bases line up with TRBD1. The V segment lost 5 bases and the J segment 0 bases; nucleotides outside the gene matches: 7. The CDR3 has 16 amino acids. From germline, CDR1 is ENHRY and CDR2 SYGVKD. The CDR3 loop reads CAISTTGDLSGNTIYF. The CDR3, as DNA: TGTGCCATCAGTACTACAGGGGACCTCTCTGGAAACACCATATATTTT.

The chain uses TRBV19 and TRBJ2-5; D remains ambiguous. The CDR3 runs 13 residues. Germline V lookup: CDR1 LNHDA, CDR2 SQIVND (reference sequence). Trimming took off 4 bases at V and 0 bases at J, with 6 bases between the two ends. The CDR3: CASSKTNQETQYF. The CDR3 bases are TGTGCCAGTAGTAAAACTAACCAAGAGACCCAGTACTTC. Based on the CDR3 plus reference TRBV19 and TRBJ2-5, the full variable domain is DGGITQSPKYLFRKEGQNVTLSCEQNLNHDAMYWYRQDPGQGLRLIYYSQIVNDFQKGDIAEGYSVSREKKESFPLTVTSAQKNPTAFYLCASSKTNQETQYFGPGTRLLVL.

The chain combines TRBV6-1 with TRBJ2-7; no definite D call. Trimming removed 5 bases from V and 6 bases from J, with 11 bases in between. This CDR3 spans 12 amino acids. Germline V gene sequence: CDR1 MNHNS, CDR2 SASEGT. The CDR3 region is CASSIGRTEQYF. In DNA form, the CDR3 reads TGTGCCAGCAGTATAGGACGGACCGAGCAGTACTTC.

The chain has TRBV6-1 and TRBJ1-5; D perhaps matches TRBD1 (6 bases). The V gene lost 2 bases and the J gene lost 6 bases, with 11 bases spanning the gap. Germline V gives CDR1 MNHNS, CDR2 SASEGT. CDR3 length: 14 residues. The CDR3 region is CASSEQVGGQPQHF. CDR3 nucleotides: TGTGCCAGCAGTGAACAGGTAGGGGGTCAGCCCCAGCATTTT.

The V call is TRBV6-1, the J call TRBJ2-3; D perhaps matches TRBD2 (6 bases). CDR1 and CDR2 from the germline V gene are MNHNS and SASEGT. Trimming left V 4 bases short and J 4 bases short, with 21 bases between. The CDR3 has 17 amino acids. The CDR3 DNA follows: TGTGCCAGCAGTGCCCCCTCTCAACGGGAGTACGCAGATACGCAGTATTTT. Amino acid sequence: CASSAPSQREYADTQYF.

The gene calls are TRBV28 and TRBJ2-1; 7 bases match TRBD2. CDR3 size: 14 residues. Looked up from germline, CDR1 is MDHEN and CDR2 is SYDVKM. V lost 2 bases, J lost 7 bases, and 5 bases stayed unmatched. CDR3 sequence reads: CASSLVGGGNEQFF. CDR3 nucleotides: TGTGCCAGCAGTTTAGTTGGGGGGGGGAATGAGCAGTTCTTC.

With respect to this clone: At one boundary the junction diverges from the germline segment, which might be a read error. CDR3 amino acids: CASRLGFSSYEQYF. CDR3 in DNA: TGTGCCAGCAGATTAGGATTTAGCTCCTACGAGCAGTACTTC. The J gene is TRBJ2-7, the V gene TRBV11-2; D uncertain. CDR1 SGHAT and CDR2 FQNNGV come from the germline V gene. This CDR3 has 14 amino acids.

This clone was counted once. CDR3 region: CSVEFGGGKLFF. CDR3 in DNA: TGCAGCGTGGAATTCGGGGGTGGAAAACTGTTTTTT. The chain links TRBV29-1 to TRBJ1-4, with D possibly matching TRBD1 (5 bases). V gave up 6 bases and J gave up 10 bases, with 15 bases separating them. CDR3 length: 12 residues. Germline assignment: CDR1 SQVTM and CDR2 ANQGSEA.

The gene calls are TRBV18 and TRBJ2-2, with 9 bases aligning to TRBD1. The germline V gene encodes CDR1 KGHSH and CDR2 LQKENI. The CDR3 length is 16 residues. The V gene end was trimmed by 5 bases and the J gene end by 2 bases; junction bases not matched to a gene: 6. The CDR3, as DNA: TGTGCCAGCTCAGCCTCGGGACAGGGTAACACCGGGGAGCTGTTTTTT. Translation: CASSASGQGNTGELFF.

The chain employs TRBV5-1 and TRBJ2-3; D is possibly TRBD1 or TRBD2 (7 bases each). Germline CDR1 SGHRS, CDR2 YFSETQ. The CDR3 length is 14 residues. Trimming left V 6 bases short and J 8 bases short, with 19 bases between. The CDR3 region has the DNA TGCGCCAGCATGGAGGTCAGGGGGGGCGGTACGCAGTATTTT. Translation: CASMEVRGGGTQYF.